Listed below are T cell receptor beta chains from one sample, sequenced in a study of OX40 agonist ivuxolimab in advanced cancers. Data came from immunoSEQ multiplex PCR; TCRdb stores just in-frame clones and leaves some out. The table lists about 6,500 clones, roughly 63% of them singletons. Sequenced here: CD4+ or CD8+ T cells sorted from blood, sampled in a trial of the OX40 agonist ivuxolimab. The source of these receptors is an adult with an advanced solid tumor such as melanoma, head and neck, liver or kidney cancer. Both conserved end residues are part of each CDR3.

cdr3_aa: CASSTTGGSQYF
v_call: TRBV7-9

cdr3_aa: CASSLGSPLHF
v_call: TRBV28

cdr3_aa: CASSLLQGRGSPLHF
v_call: TRBV7-8

cdr3_aa: CASSYAGGGNQPQHF
v_call: TRBV27

cdr3_aa: CASKIGGTHEAFF
v_call: TRBV25-1

cdr3_aa: CASSHRGGLGANVLTF
v_call: TRBV7-9

cdr3_aa: CASSETWGANYGYTF
v_call: TRBV2

cdr3_aa: CASSLIGGNTDTQYF
v_call: TRBV7-2

cdr3_aa: CASSLAGTGDYEQYF
v_call: TRBV4-1

cdr3_aa: CASSDRGHSPLHF
v_call: TRBV2

cdr3_aa: CASSVGLASTDTQYF
v_call: TRBV9

cdr3_aa: CATSRAGRSVQETQYF
v_call: TRBV15

cdr3_aa: CASSISHVNGDSPLHF
v_call: TRBV19

cdr3_aa: CASSLGPVGQPQHF
v_call: TRBV11-1

cdr3_aa: CASRTAFFDGYTF
v_call: TRBV2

cdr3_aa: CASSGGSRLSPLHF
v_call: TRBV7-9

cdr3_aa: CASSQDRIASWNTEAFF
v_call: TRBV14

cdr3_aa: CASSAGQTNSYEQYF
v_call: TRBV19

cdr3_aa: CASSYGGGSEAFF
v_call: TRBV6-9

cdr3_aa: CAWNLLSGNTEAFF
v_call: TRBV30

cdr3_aa: CAWSLLAGAADEQFF
v_call: TRBV30

cdr3_aa: CASSLALVSNQPQHF
v_call: TRBV7-8

cdr3_aa: CASSGGRQGGWYEQYF
v_call: TRBV5-6

cdr3_aa: CASSYSSAQPQHF
v_call: TRBV5-6

cdr3_aa: CASSLGQGAFGYTF
v_call: TRBV16

cdr3_aa: CASKDLGNTEAFF
v_call: TRBV4-2

cdr3_aa: CASSVDSLNTEAFF
v_call: TRBV5-6

cdr3_aa: CASSQESSTADTQYF
v_call: TRBV4-3

cdr3_aa: CASSLGSGGYGYTF
v_call: TRBV2

cdr3_aa: CATEGTSTDTQYF
v_call: TRBV27

cdr3_aa: CASSIEPGKAFF
v_call: TRBV19

cdr3_aa: CASSQGDRGMNTEAFF
v_call: TRBV4-1

cdr3_aa: CASSVEGTGVYEQYF
v_call: TRBV9

cdr3_aa: CASSYRGRISNQPQHF
v_call: TRBV5-4

cdr3_aa: CASSSDRADGYTF
v_call: TRBV6-1

cdr3_aa: CASSQHTGGGADTQYF
v_call: TRBV4-3

cdr3_aa: CASSRSGEQYF
v_call: TRBV4-1

cdr3_aa: CASSFGYEQYF
v_call: TRBV6-9

cdr3_aa: CASSPGAPYEQYF
v_call: TRBV6-1

cdr3_aa: CASSDRGHSPLHF
v_call: TRBV6-9

cdr3_aa: CASSKPDRNTEAFF
v_call: TRBV13

cdr3_aa: CASSSSLADFNEQFF
v_call: TRBV7-9

cdr3_aa: CASSPTAVEQYF
v_call: TRBV11-2

cdr3_aa: CASSLTSGRASYEQYF
v_call: TRBV7-8

cdr3_aa: CASSSHRTSAEQYF
v_call: TRBV6-5

cdr3_aa: CATSRDRGWEAFF
v_call: TRBV15

cdr3_aa: CASSIEELTEAFF
v_call: TRBV19

cdr3_aa: CASSDLGQDYEQFF
v_call: TRBV6-1

cdr3_aa: CASSSLGDVYGYTF
v_call: TRBV5-4

cdr3_aa: CATSSRDAPQYNEQFF
v_call: TRBV15

cdr3_aa: CASSMGTAPNEQFF
v_call: TRBV19

cdr3_aa: CASSPLPGPQETQYF
v_call: TRBV4-1